This is a list of T cell receptor beta chains from one sample in a study of shared clonotypes between healthy human individuals. Sequencing was performed with immunoSEQ multiplex PCR; in TCRdb, only in-frame clones are kept and a portion is missing. The repertoire holds fewer than 400,000 clones, with under 80% as singletons. Sequenced sample: memory CD4+ T cells sorted from blood. These receptors were collected from a man in his thirties or forties in good health. Each CDR3 is given with its conserved first and last residue. D genes are given only for firm matches. The listing skips clone size in some rows; elsewhere it reads once, few, many or a size class.

len | d_gene | j_gene | abundance | v_gene | CDR3nt | CDR3aa
16 | - | TRBJ2-1 | - | TRBV18 | TGTGCCAGCTCCACAGCGATAGAGAGCTCCTACAATGAGCAGTTCTTC | CASSTAIESSYNEQFF
15 | - | TRBJ1-1 | - | TRBV4-2 | TGTGCCAGCAGCCAAGAAACCGGCCGGAACACTGAAGCTTTCTTT | CASSQETGRNTEAFF
15 | TRBD1 | TRBJ1-2 | - | TRBV28 | TGTGCCAGCAGTTTCCCGGGACAGGGGGGATCGGGCTACACCTTC | CASSFPGQGGSGYTF
16 | - | TRBJ2-2 | - | TRBV4-1 | TGCGCCAGCAGCCAGGGGGGGACAGCTATAACCGGGGAGCTGTTTTTT | CASSQGGTAITGELFF
14 | - | TRBJ1-2 | - | TRBV6-5 | TGTGCCAGCAGTCGCGACGACTACGGCTATGGCTACACCTTC | CASSRDDYGYGYTF
15 | TRBD1 | TRBJ1-5 | few | TRBV7-8 | TGTGCCAGCAGCCTAGAGGGGACAGGGGGTCAGCCCCAGCATTTT | CASSLEGTGGQPQHF
13 | TRBD1 | TRBJ1-3 | - | TRBV18 | TGTGCCAGCTCGCTGGGGACAGAAAACACCATATATTTT | CASSLGTENTIYF
16 | - | TRBJ2-1 | once | TRBV4-2 | TGTGCCAGCAGGCAAGAGAGGGCTAGCAGGGTGGATGAGCAGTTCTTC | CASRQERASRVDEQFF
12 | TRBD2 | TRBJ2-7 | - | TRBV29-1 | TGCAGCGTTATAGCGGGAGTCTACGAGCAGTACTTC | CSVIAGVYEQYF
14 | TRBD2 | TRBJ2-5 | - | TRBV5-1 | TGCGCCAGCAGCTCCCCTCAGGGAGGGGAGACCCAGTACTTC | CASSSPQGGETQYF
16 | TRBD2 | TRBJ2-1 | - | TRBV11-2 | TGTGCCAGCAGCACCCTGGGCCTAGCGGGAGCCCGGGAGCAGTTCTTC | CASSTLGLAGAREQFF
14 | - | TRBJ2-5 | - | TRBV6-5 | TGTGCCAGCAGTTACTTGGGGCCCCAAGAGACCCAGTACTTC | CASSYLGPQETQYF
14 | TRBD2 | TRBJ2-1 | - | TRBV29-1 | TGCAGCGTTGTAAGGAGCGGGAGTACCGGTGAGCAGTTCTTC | CSVVRSGSTGEQFF
17 | TRBD2 | TRBJ2-3 | many | TRBV28 | TGTGCCAGCAGTCCCCCCCCCAGCGGGAGGGCCCCAGATACGCAGTATTTT | CASSPPPSGRAPDTQYF
13 | - | TRBJ1-2 | - | TRBV7-3 | TGTGCCAGCAGCTTAAGTCAGGGTTTGGGCTACACCTTC | CASSLSQGLGYTF
15 | - | TRBJ2-7 | - | TRBV6-1 | TGTGCCAGCAGTGTTACCCACCCCGTGGCCAACGAGCAGTACTTC | CASSVTHPVANEQYF
13 | - | TRBJ1-1 | once | TRBV11-3 | TGTGCCAGCAGCACGTCAGGAAACACTGAAGCTTTCTTT | CASSTSGNTEAFF
12 | - | TRBJ1-5 | many | TRBV28 | TGTGCCAGCAGGAGGCCCAATCAGCCCCAGCATTTT | CASRRPNQPQHF
13 | - | TRBJ2-7 | - | TRBV6-1 | TGTGCCAGCAGCCCCCTACTGTTCGGAGAGCAGTACTTC | CASSPLLFGEQYF
13 | - | TRBJ2-1 | - | TRBV9 | TGTGCCAGCAGCGTAGGGACTACCAATGAGCAGTTCTTC | CASSVGTTNEQFF
15 | - | TRBJ2-1 | once | TRBV28 | TGTGCCAGCACTAAACTGGGGACCCTCCCGGGAGAGCAGTTCTTC | CASTKLGTLPGEQFF
13 | - | TRBJ1-5 | - | TRBV29-1 | TGCAGCGTTAGCAAAGGGACGGATCAGCCCCAGCATTTT | CSVSKGTDQPQHF
14 | - | TRBJ1-2 | - | TRBV28 | TGTGCCAGCAGTTCCACCGGGGGCGGCTATGGCTACACCTTC | CASSSTGGGYGYTF
15 | - | TRBJ2-3 | - | TRBV5-1 | TGCGCCAGCAGAATGCAGGCTAGGAGGACAGATACGCAGTATTTT | CASRMQARRTDTQYF
13 | TRBD1 | TRBJ1-2 | - | TRBV28 | TGTGCCAGCAGGGCCGGGACAGTCTATGGCTACACCTTC | CASRAGTVYGYTF
13 | - | TRBJ1-4 | - | TRBV5-1 | TGCGCCAGCAGCTCTGGAAGGGGTGAAAAACTGTTTTTT | CASSSGRGEKLFF
15 | - | TRBJ2-3 | - | TRBV4-2 | TGTGCCAGCAGCCAAGATTTCGGGAGCACAGATACGCAGTATTTT | CASSQDFGSTDTQYF
16 | TRBD2 | TRBJ2-7 | - | TRBV16 | TGTGCCAGCAGCCCACAGGGACTAGCGGGACTTTACGAGCAGTACTTC | CASSPQGLAGLYEQYF
13 | TRBD2 | TRBJ2-3 | few | TRBV19 | TGTGCCAGTAGCGGGAGGAAATTAGATACGCAGTATTTT | CASSGRKLDTQYF
15 | - | TRBJ1-1 | - | TRBV5-5 | TGTGCCAGCAGCGCGAGCTCGGGACTAGGGGCTGAAGCTTTCTTT | CASSASSGLGAEAFF
16 | TRBD1 | TRBJ1-5 | - | TRBV18 | TGTGCCAGCTCACCGACCAACCAGGGGGGAGGCCAGCCCCAGCATTTT | CASSPTNQGGGQPQHF
17 | TRBD1 | TRBJ2-7 | - | TRBV7-2 | TGTGCCAGCAGCTTAGCGCCTGGGACAGGGGGTTCCTACGAGCAGTACTTC | CASSLAPGTGGSYEQYF
14 | - | TRBJ2-7 | - | TRBV27 | TGTGCCAGTGGAAGGGAGGCGTACTCCTACGAGCAGTACTTC | CASGREAYSYEQYF
12 | - | TRBJ1-1 | few | TRBV30 | TGTGCCTGGAGTAGGGGACGCCTCGAAGCTTTCTTT | CAWSRGRLEAFF
13 | - | TRBJ2-7 | - | TRBV28 | TGTGCCAGCAGTCACTACGTCTTCTACGAGCAGTACTTC | CASSHYVFYEQYF
15 | TRBD1 | TRBJ1-3 | - | TRBV18 | TGTGCCAGCTCACCGGGACAGGGCTCTGGAAACACCATATATTTT | CASSPGQGSGNTIYF
14 | TRBD1 | TRBJ1-5 | - | TRBV10-3 | TGTGCCAGCTCGGGACAGGGAGGCAATCAGCCCCAGCATTTT | CASSGQGGNQPQHF
15 | TRBD1 | TRBJ2-5 | once | TRBV5-1 | TGCGCCAGCAGTAATTTCGGGACAGGGCAAGAGACCCAGTACTTC | CASSNFGTGQETQYF
15 | - | TRBJ2-2 | - | TRBV9 | TGTGCCAGCAGCCGAGGGGTACGGGACACCGGGGAGCTGTTTTTT | CASSRGVRDTGELFF
16 | TRBD1 | TRBJ2-7 | many | TRBV7-9 | TGTGCCAGCAGCCCCAGGACAGGGGGCCTAGTGGGGGAGCAGTACTTC | CASSPRTGGLVGEQYF
15 | TRBD2 | TRBJ2-1 | - | TRBV28 | TGTGCCAGCAGTTTGCCTAGCGGGAGAGCGAGTGAGCAGTTCTTC | CASSLPSGRASEQFF
13 | - | TRBJ1-3 | - | TRBV6-1 | TGTGCCAGCAGCCCTCACAGGGGAAACACCATATATTTT | CASSPHRGNTIYF